Below are 2 T cell receptor beta chains sequenced from a single sample in a study of blood T cell repertoires in COVID-19. Method: immunoSEQ multiplex PCR; TCRdb's copy keeps in-frame clones and lacks some. The sample lists around 71,000 clones, just under 85% occurring once. Sequenced sample: peripheral blood. All receptors come from a man aged 70-80 years with acute or convalescent COVID-19.

This clone came up once. V gene TRBV7-6 combines with J gene TRBJ2-2; 7 bases line up with TRBD2. Trimming cost V 5 bases and J 7 bases; bases outside gene matches: 10. Per germline, CDR1 SGHVS and CDR2 FNYEAQ. The CDR3 consists of 15 residues. The CDR3 DNA follows: TGTGCCAGCAGCCTTGGTAGCGGGCTGATCGGGGAGCTGTTTTTT. Translating it yields CASSLGSGLIGELFF. The full variable domain, rest sourced from reference TRBV7-6 and TRBJ2-2, is GAGVSQSPRYKVTKRGQDVALRCDPISGHVSLYWYRQALGQGPEFLTYFNYEAQQDKSGLPNDRFSAERPEGSISTLTIQRTEQRDSAMYRCASSLGSGLIGELFFGEGSRLTVL.

This clone was detected only once. This chain joins TRBV5-6 and TRBJ1-3, with no clear D. Germline CDR1 reads SGHDT; CDR2 reads YYEEEE. The CDR3 loop spans 11 amino acids. The germline V and J ends were trimmed by 2 bases and 7 bases, with 4 bases remaining between them. CDR3 residues: CASSFENTIYF. Here the CDR3 DNA reads TGTGCCAGCAGCTTTGAGAACACCATATATTTT.